The rows below give T cell receptor beta chains drawn from one sample of a study of regulatory T cells in long-lasting Graves disease. MiXCR was run by TCRdb on the multiplex PCR reads, yielding one entry per CDR3 protein. The sample includes 390,000 or so distinct CDR3 sequences, approximately 25% of them seen just once. Sequenced material: peripheral blood mononuclear cells (PBMCs), taken when the disease was refractory, from a patient treated with antithyroid drugs. These receptors all stem from a middle-aged woman with Graves disease. The CDR3 runs from the conserved cysteine through the conserved F or W. D genes are given only for firm matches. The size entry is marked missing in some rows and otherwise reads once, few, many or a size class.

CDR3aa: CASRNRGTKKGEQYF
CDR3nt: TGTGCCAGCAGGAACCGGGGGACAAAAAAGGGCGAGCAGTACTTC
d_gene: -
abundance: many
len: 15
v_gene: TRBV28
j_gene: TRBJ2-7

CDR3aa: CSGLRSPGEQYF
CDR3nt: TGCAGCGGGTTGCGGAGCCCTGGCGAGCAGTACTTC
d_gene: -
abundance: few
len: 12
v_gene: TRBV29-1
j_gene: TRBJ2-7

CDR3aa: CSATPLGAGENIQYF
CDR3nt: TGCAGTGCTACACCCCTCGGGGCGGGCGAAAACATTCAGTACTTC
d_gene: -
abundance: -
len: 15
v_gene: TRBV20-1
j_gene: TRBJ2-4

CDR3aa: CASSFLKGSEQYF
CDR3nt: TGTGCCAGCAGCTTCCTAAAAGGGTCGGAGCAGTACTTC
d_gene: -
abundance: few
len: 13
v_gene: TRBV13
j_gene: TRBJ2-7

CDR3aa: CASRINYGYTF
CDR3nt: TGTGCCAGCCGAATTAACTATGGCTACACCTTC
d_gene: -
abundance: -
len: 11
v_gene: TRBV12-3/TRBV12-4
j_gene: TRBJ1-2

CDR3aa: CASSSDPPAQYF
CDR3nt: TGTGCCAGCAGTTCCGACCCACCAGCGCAGTACTTC
d_gene: -
abundance: once
len: 12
v_gene: TRBV7-9
j_gene: TRBJ2-7

CDR3aa: CASSPTGTGNYEQYF
CDR3nt: TGTGCCAGCAGCCCAACCGGGACAGGGAACTACGAGCAGTACTTC
d_gene: TRBD1
abundance: many
len: 15
v_gene: TRBV11-3
j_gene: TRBJ2-7

CDR3aa: CASSIDPLGRGNTGELFF
CDR3nt: TGTGCCAGTAGTATAGATCCATTGGGCCGGGGTAACACCGGGGAGCTGTTTTTT
d_gene: -
abundance: few
len: 18
v_gene: TRBV19
j_gene: TRBJ2-2

CDR3aa: CASSHYRDSYEQYF
CDR3nt: TGCGCCAGCAGCCATTATCGGGACTCCTACGAGCAGTACTTC
d_gene: -
abundance: -
len: 14
v_gene: TRBV4-1
j_gene: TRBJ2-7

CDR3aa: CASMGNQPQHF
CDR3nt: TGTGCCAGCATGGGCAATCAGCCCCAGCATTTT
d_gene: -
abundance: many
len: 11
v_gene: TRBV28
j_gene: TRBJ1-5

CDR3aa: CASSEDMAGEQFF
CDR3nt: TGTGCCAGCAGTGAAGATATGGCGGGTGAGCAGTTCTTC
d_gene: -
abundance: -
len: 13
v_gene: TRBV2
j_gene: TRBJ2-1

CDR3aa: CASSYAGTRTDTQYF
CDR3nt: TGTGCCAGCAGCTACGCCGGGACACGCACAGATACGCAGTATTTT
d_gene: -
abundance: -
len: 15
v_gene: TRBV7-9
j_gene: TRBJ2-3

CDR3aa: CASSWALWGQYF
CDR3nt: TGTGCCAGCAGTTGGGCCCTCTGGGGGCAGTACTTC
d_gene: -
abundance: many
len: 12
v_gene: TRBV28
j_gene: TRBJ2-7

CDR3aa: CAIKTRLGGTGELFF
CDR3nt: TGTGCCATCAAAACCAGACTAGGAGGGACCGGGGAGCTGTTTTTT
d_gene: -
abundance: -
len: 15
v_gene: TRBV10-3
j_gene: TRBJ2-2

CDR3aa: CASSLTTENISPLHF
CDR3nt: TGCGCCAGCAGCTTGACGACAGAAAATATTTCACCCCTCCACTTT
d_gene: -
abundance: few
len: 15
v_gene: TRBV5-1
j_gene: TRBJ1-6

CDR3aa: CASSNGGQASPTEAFF
CDR3nt: TGTGCCAGCTCAAACGGCGGACAGGCCTCCCCCACTGAAGCTTTCTTT
d_gene: TRBD1
abundance: -
len: 16
v_gene: TRBV6-1
j_gene: TRBJ1-1

CDR3aa: CASSFLGAVAQPQHF
CDR3nt: TGTGCCAGCAGTTTTTTAGGGGCGGTAGCTCAGCCCCAGCATTTT
d_gene: -
abundance: many
len: 15
v_gene: TRBV28
j_gene: TRBJ1-5

CDR3aa: CASSSWTGDYGYTF
CDR3nt: TGTGCCAGTAGTTCTTGGACAGGGGACTATGGCTACACCTTC
d_gene: TRBD1
abundance: few
len: 14
v_gene: TRBV19
j_gene: TRBJ1-2

CDR3aa: CASSPEVWVTEAFF
CDR3nt: TGTGCCAGCTCACCAGAGGTTTGGGTCACTGAAGCTTTCTTT
d_gene: -
abundance: -
len: 14
v_gene: TRBV18
j_gene: TRBJ1-1

CDR3aa: CSASPGGGGISPLHF
CDR3nt: TGCAGTGCTAGCCCCGGGGGAGGGGGCATTTCACCCCTCCACTTT
d_gene: TRBD1
abundance: -
len: 15
v_gene: TRBV20-1
j_gene: TRBJ1-6

CDR3aa: CASSLNSQETQYF
CDR3nt: TGTGCCAGCAGTTTAAACAGTCAAGAGACCCAGTACTTC
d_gene: -
abundance: many
len: 13
v_gene: TRBV28
j_gene: TRBJ2-5

CDR3aa: CASSLSYRPQHF
CDR3nt: TGTGCCAGCAGCCTGTCTTATCGGCCCCAGCATTTT
d_gene: -
abundance: few
len: 12
v_gene: TRBV7-3
j_gene: TRBJ1-5

CDR3aa: CAWSEASYEQYF
CDR3nt: TGTGCCTGGAGTGAGGCATCCTACGAGCAGTACTTC
d_gene: -
abundance: -
len: 12
v_gene: TRBV30
j_gene: TRBJ2-7

CDR3aa: CASSFNTGTGSAEQFF
CDR3nt: TGTGCCAGCAGCTTCAATACCGGGACAGGGTCTGCTGAGCAGTTCTTC
d_gene: TRBD1
abundance: -
len: 16
v_gene: TRBV9
j_gene: TRBJ2-1

CDR3aa: CASSLALGGSNQPQHF
CDR3nt: TGTGCCAGCAGCTTAGCCCTCGGCGGTAGCAATCAGCCCCAGCATTTT
d_gene: -
abundance: many
len: 16
v_gene: TRBV7-8
j_gene: TRBJ1-5

CDR3aa: CASSIGQMNTEAFF
CDR3nt: TGTGCCAGTAGTATTGGACAGATGAACACTGAAGCTTTCTTT
d_gene: -
abundance: -
len: 14
v_gene: TRBV19
j_gene: TRBJ1-1

CDR3aa: CASNTGQTYEQHF
CDR3nt: TGTGCCAGCAACACCGGACAGACCTACGAGCAGCACTTC
d_gene: -
abundance: -
len: 13
v_gene: TRBV6-4
j_gene: TRBJ2-7

CDR3aa: CASSITGERGETQYF
CDR3nt: TGTGCCAGCAGCATCACGGGTGAGCGAGGAGAGACCCAGTACTTC
d_gene: -
abundance: many
len: 15
v_gene: TRBV5-6
j_gene: TRBJ2-5

CDR3aa: CASSQSPLNYEQYF
CDR3nt: TGTGCCAGCAGCCAATCCCCATTAAACTACGAGCAGTACTTC
d_gene: -
abundance: -
len: 14
v_gene: TRBV16
j_gene: TRBJ2-7

CDR3aa: CASRRDSYNEQFF
CDR3nt: TGTGCCAGCAGACGGGACTCCTACAATGAGCAGTTCTTC
d_gene: -
abundance: -
len: 13
v_gene: TRBV6-8
j_gene: TRBJ2-1

CDR3aa: CASSRTSSDEQFF
CDR3nt: TGTGCCAGCAGCCGGACTAGCTCAGATGAGCAGTTCTTC
d_gene: TRBD2
abundance: many
len: 13
v_gene: TRBV7-2
j_gene: TRBJ2-1

CDR3aa: CASSSRTGNNEQFF
CDR3nt: TGTGCCAGCAGTTCCAGGACAGGCAACAATGAGCAGTTCTTC
d_gene: TRBD1
abundance: few
len: 14
v_gene: TRBV28
j_gene: TRBJ2-1

CDR3aa: CASSLLARVGNEKLFF
CDR3nt: TGTGCCAGCAGTCTCTTGGCCAGGGTGGGAAATGAAAAACTGTTTTTT
d_gene: -
abundance: few
len: 16
v_gene: TRBV28
j_gene: TRBJ1-4

CDR3aa: CASGSGTMNTEAFF
CDR3nt: TGTGCCAGCGGGTCCGGGACAATGAACACTGAAGCTTTCTTT
d_gene: -
abundance: -
len: 14
v_gene: TRBV25-1
j_gene: TRBJ1-1

CDR3aa: CASSYSKTSLTDTQYF
CDR3nt: TGTGCCAGCAGTTACTCGAAGACTAGCCTGACAGATACGCAGTATTTT
d_gene: TRBD2
abundance: -
len: 16
v_gene: TRBV28
j_gene: TRBJ2-3

CDR3aa: CSASISGGTGELFF
CDR3nt: TGCAGTGCTAGCATTAGCGGGGGCACCGGGGAGCTGTTTTTT
d_gene: TRBD2
abundance: few
len: 14
v_gene: TRBV20-1
j_gene: TRBJ2-2

CDR3aa: CASTRFSEVETQYF
CDR3nt: TGTGCCAGCACCAGGTTTAGTGAAGTGGAGACCCAGTACTTC
d_gene: -
abundance: few
len: 14
v_gene: TRBV3-1
j_gene: TRBJ2-5

CDR3aa: CSVVSEDQPQHF
CDR3nt: TGCAGCGTTGTTTCAGAGGATCAGCCCCAGCATTTT
d_gene: -
abundance: -
len: 12
v_gene: TRBV29-1
j_gene: TRBJ1-5

CDR3aa: CASSEANSLGYTF
CDR3nt: TGTGCCAGCAGTGAAGCGAACAGTCTCGGCTACACCTTC
d_gene: -
abundance: -
len: 13
v_gene: TRBV11-2
j_gene: TRBJ1-2

CDR3aa: CASSRVVRDEQFF
CDR3nt: TGTGCCAGCAGCCGGGTCGTGAGAGATGAGCAGTTCTTC
d_gene: -
abundance: few
len: 13
v_gene: TRBV28
j_gene: TRBJ2-1

CDR3aa: CASSMSLGRLYEQYF
CDR3nt: TGTGCCAGTAGTATGAGTTTGGGGAGGCTTTACGAGCAGTACTTC
d_gene: -
abundance: -
len: 15
v_gene: TRBV19
j_gene: TRBJ2-7

CDR3aa: CSAPGRETQYF
CDR3nt: TGCAGTGCTCCGGGGAGAGAGACCCAGTACTTC
d_gene: -
abundance: many
len: 11
v_gene: TRBV20-1
j_gene: TRBJ2-5

CDR3aa: CASSPVRGGYGYTF
CDR3nt: TGTGCCAGCAGCCCAGTTCGGGGCGGCTATGGCTACACCTTC
d_gene: -
abundance: few
len: 14
v_gene: TRBV5-6
j_gene: TRBJ1-2

CDR3aa: CAGQTGNTGELFF
CDR3nt: TGTGCCGGGCAGACAGGGAACACCGGGGAGCTGTTTTTT
d_gene: -
abundance: -
len: 13
v_gene: TRBV28
j_gene: TRBJ2-2

CDR3aa: CASSWGAVDTIYF
CDR3nt: TGTGCCAGCAGTTGGGGGGCCGTGGACACCATATATTTT
d_gene: -
abundance: many
len: 13
v_gene: TRBV28
j_gene: TRBJ1-3

CDR3aa: CASRPGFPNYGYTF
CDR3nt: TGTGCCAGCAGACCCGGGTTCCCGAACTATGGCTACACCTTC
d_gene: -
abundance: few
len: 14
v_gene: TRBV28
j_gene: TRBJ1-2

CDR3aa: CAWSPTLNTEAFF
CDR3nt: TGTGCCTGGAGTCCGACCCTGAACACTGAAGCTTTCTTT
d_gene: -
abundance: few
len: 13
v_gene: TRBV30
j_gene: TRBJ1-1

CDR3aa: CASTNRQGHSGANVLTF
CDR3nt: TGTGCCAGCACAAACCGACAGGGTCACTCTGGGGCCAACGTCCTGACTTTC
d_gene: TRBD1
abundance: few
len: 17
v_gene: TRBV7-3
j_gene: TRBJ2-6

CDR3aa: CASANQGVSNIQYF
CDR3nt: TGTGCCAGCGCAAACCAGGGAGTTTCGAACATTCAGTACTTC
d_gene: -
abundance: many
len: 14
v_gene: TRBV12-3/TRBV12-4
j_gene: TRBJ2-4

CDR3aa: CSARLSGGRMNTEAFF
CDR3nt: TGCAGTGCTAGATTGTCAGGGGGCCGAATGAACACTGAAGCTTTCTTT
d_gene: TRBD1
abundance: -
len: 16
v_gene: TRBV20-1
j_gene: TRBJ1-1

CDR3aa: CASSLGQGRFANTGELFF
CDR3nt: TGTGCCAGCAGTTTAGGACAGGGGCGGTTCGCGAACACCGGGGAGCTGTTTTTT
d_gene: TRBD1
abundance: many
len: 18
v_gene: TRBV12-3/TRBV12-4
j_gene: TRBJ2-2

CDR3aa: CASSRTSGGVYEQYF
CDR3nt: TGTGCCAGCAGCCGTACTAGCGGAGGGGTCTACGAGCAGTACTTC
d_gene: TRBD2
abundance: few
len: 15
v_gene: TRBV7-9
j_gene: TRBJ2-7

CDR3aa: CASNRGAHNQPQHF
CDR3nt: TGTGCCAGTAATCGGGGGGCACACAATCAGCCCCAGCATTTT
d_gene: -
abundance: -
len: 14
v_gene: TRBV19
j_gene: TRBJ1-5